Reported below is one TCR beta chain. The germline V gene encodes CDR1 MNHNS and CDR2 SASEGT. The CDR3 contains 12 residues. Trimming stripped 6 bases from V and 0 bases from J, with 5 bases between. The data were taken from a study of T cells in tumors and immune-related adverse events. Data came from immunoSEQ multiplex PCR; TCRdb stores just in-frame clones and leaves some out. The table records about 11,000 clones, around 90% of them present only once. This sequence originates from a female donor with metastatic renal cell carcinoma. The sample in question was lymph node tissue, obtained from a patient treated with anti-PD-1 therapy. The genes are TRBV6-1 and TRBJ1-1; D call uncertain. In DNA form, the CDR3 reads TGTGCCAGCAGGATTATGAACACTGAAGCTTTCTTT. Encoded protein: CASRIMNTEAFF.